This T cell receptor (beta chain) stems from a study of shared clonotypes between healthy human individuals (dated by TCRdb to 2018 to 2020). Study-wide context: The cohort comprised a couple of women and a few men aged 18 to 49 years. The study deeply sequenced blood TCR repertoires of about five healthy adults to estimate repertoire size and the extent of clonotype sharing between individuals. Leukapheresis yielded between about 0.85 and 9 billion PBMCs per donor. To increase sequencing depth and limit assay-specific biases, TCR repertoire library preparation and sequencing were carried out by different laboratories using diverse techniques. What the research found in general, with its limitations: Only blood was sampled, and tissue TCR repertoires likely differ from those in blood. Pairwise subsampling led to the expectation that sequencing depth would affect the degree of clonotype sharing among donors. Because the study included only a small number of donors, the genetic and exposure-history diversity represented was limited.

Using the deep immunoSEQ assay, multiplex PCR amplified TCR CDR3 regions from genomic DNA. Extracted genomic DNA from each cell subset was distributed evenly across all wells of several immunoSEQ 96-well plates, and each plate was treated as a replicate. Each replicate PCR for unsorted PBMC received 250 to 300 ng genomic DNA, equal to around 30,000 T cell genomes. Ten immunoSEQ deep assay plates were used to sequence the unsorted PBMC genomic DNA. Purified libraries were measured with a Qubit 3.0 fluorometer, size-checked on a Bioanalyzer 2100, and measured again with the KAPA Library Quantification kit. Every immunoSEQ 96-well plate was sequenced on a separate single-read 150-cycle Illumina NextSeq 550 flow cell. The study's own analysis went as follows. The immunoSEQ output contained only junctional sequences without quality scores, so filtering could not match that applied to full-length reads. To assign V/J genes and CDR3, sequences were annotated against IMGT germline references using PyIR, a Python wrapper for IgBLAST v1.9. Any read was removed if the V/J assignment was weak (E-value above 1e-6), the CDR3 was missing, or the read contained stop codons, out-of-frame junctions, or ambiguous translated residues. A V3J clonotype was defined by an identical inferred V gene, J gene, and CDR3 amino acid sequence. Percentage overlap between repertoires was computed as shared unique clonotypes divided by the size of the smaller repertoire. Richness of each repertoire was evaluated using RTK rarefaction, the Chao1 estimator, and Recon v2.1 estimates of unobserved clonotypes. TCRdb stores this immuneACCESS table with in-frame sequences only. Part of the clones is absent; in the studies checked, under half of the shortfall reflects unresolved V genes, and no reason is known for the rest. The V and J calls and clone size come from that table; D and trimming were worked out from the DNA. This sample lists a few hundred thousand clones; roughly 79% were detected once. The top ten clones comprise 12% of the sample.

In the case of this clone: Its antigen specificity is not known. Base qualities are not provided; no much larger clone lies one nucleotide away.

Spanning cysteine to phenylalanine, the CDR3 consists of 16 amino acids. Solely the CDR3 DNA is kept, with 48 bases framed from the first base. Via the germline V gene, CDR1 is SNHLY and CDR2 FYNNEI. Trimming takes 6 bases off V and 0 bases off J; junction bases not matched to a gene: 7. Donors were healthy HIV-negative adults with no recently reported acute infections or vaccinations. All donors were Caucasian adults living in Nashville, Tennessee, USA. For unsorted samples, some 90 million PBMCs were counted, and genomic DNA was extracted using the QIAamp DNA Blood Mini kit. Blood was collected by leukapheresis, and PBMCs were isolated by Ficoll-Histopaque density gradient centrifugation and then cryopreserved in liquid nitrogen vapor phase.

The origin of this receptor is a woman aged 40 to 50 in good health. Some clones in this sample may be carry-over from other donors' samples. Sequenced input: PBMCs. The chain uses TRBV2 and TRBJ1-3; 8 bases in between match TRBD1. The sequenced DNA: TGTGCCAGCAGCAAGGAACAGGGGGTCTCTGGAAACACCATATATTTT. This gives the protein CASSKEQGVSGNTIYF. The full variable domain, with segments outside the CDR3 supplied by the reference TRBV2 and TRBJ1-3 proteins, appears as EPEVTQTPSHQVTQMGQEVILRCVPISNHLYFYWYRQILGQKVEFLVSFYNNEISEKSEIFDDQFSVERPDGSNFTLKIRSTKLEDSAMYFCASSKEQGVSGNTIYFGEGSWLTVV.